The 20 T cell receptor beta chains reported below all come from one sample, sequenced in a study of blood T cell repertoires in COVID-19. Produced via immunoSEQ multiplex PCR; TCRdb's table is partial and in-frame only. The table shows some 200,000 clones, with around 80% occurring only once. The sample taken for sequencing was peripheral blood. These receptors were obtained from a man younger than 40 with active or convalescent COVID-19.

The CDR3 loop reads CASSLASGNSQPQHF. In nucleotides, the CDR3 is TGTGCCAGCAGTTTAGCCTCGGGAAACAGTCAGCCCCAGCATTTT. The chain employs TRBV28 and TRBJ1-5; D is unclear. V was cut by 2 bases and J by 6 bases, with 14 bases left in between. Germline V CDR1 and CDR2: MDHEN, SYDVKM. CDR3 length: 15 amino acids.

The chain joins TRBV27 to TRBJ1-1; D ambiguous. This CDR3 has 15 residues. Deletions cut 6 bases from V and 5 bases from J, with 19 bases between. CDR1 is MNHEY, CDR2 SMNVEV, per germline (reference sequence). The CDR3 sequence: CASSPRGDKGTEAFF. DNA for the CDR3: TGTGCCAGCAGCCCTCGGGGAGATAAAGGTACTGAAGCTTTCTTT.

CDR3 DNA sequence: TGTGCCACACGAAGAGGGGACAGGGGAGACAATCAGCCCCAGCATTTT. Translation: CATRRGDRGDNQPQHF. The chain links TRBV19 to TRBJ1-5; 10 bases line up with TRBD1. The CDR3 totals 16 residues. V dropped 10 bases and J dropped 3; count of bases not matched to a gene: 12. Germline V gene lookup returns CDR1 LNHDA and CDR2 SQIVND (reference sequence).

This chain joins TRBV23-1 and TRBJ2-7; D is undetermined. TRBV23-1 is recorded as an ORF, its role being uncertain. The CDR3 is made up of 16 amino acids. The V end was cut by 6 bases, the J end by 8 bases, with 26 bases between. The CDR3 DNA is TGCGCCAGCAGCTACGAACCCCCAGAGCGCCTACGGAAGCAGTACGTC. Translation: CASSYEPPERLRKQYV.

A remark on this clone: This sample includes further DNA sequences coding for the same CDR3. The chain couples TRBV27 to TRBJ2-7; 9 bases line up with TRBD1. There are 14 residues in the CDR3. V lost 3 bases to trimming and J lost 1 base; unmatched junction nucleotides: 1. Germline V CDR1 and CDR2: MNHEY, SMNVEV (reference sequence). CDR3 in amino acids: CASSLGQGSYEQYV. The CDR3 bases are TGTGCCAGCAGTTTGGGACAGGGATCCTACGAGCAGTACGTC.

This chain connects TRBV6-1 to TRBJ1-5; D ambiguous. The CDR3 has 11 amino acids. The germline V gene has CDR1 MNHNS and CDR2 SASEGT. V was trimmed by 0 bases and J by 11 bases, leaving 5 bases between them. The CDR3 spells CASSEASAQHF. DNA for the CDR3: TGTGCCAGCAGTGAAGCGTCGGCCCAGCATTTT.

This clone was seen a single time. The chain is built from TRBV11-2 and TRBJ2-7; 7 bases align to TRBD2. The CDR3 is 14 amino acids. CDR1 is SGHAT and CDR2 is FQNNGV in the germline V gene. Trimming took 5 bases from V and 5 from J; bases not matched to a gene: 9. The DNA of the CDR3 is TGTGCCAGCAGCCCGGGAGGCCAGGGCCACGAGCAGTACTTC. This encodes CASSPGGQGHEQYF.

This sequence joins TRBV7-9 and TRBJ1-3, with D possibly matching TRBD1 (5 bases). The CDR3 runs 14 residues. Germline V gene sequence: CDR1 SEHNR, CDR2 FQNEAQ (reference sequence). Trimming stripped 5 bases from V and 10 bases from J, with 18 bases between. The CDR3 region is CASSSVTDVRTIYF. The CDR3 coding sequence is TGTGCCAGCAGCAGCGTGACAGACGTGCGAACCATATATTTT.

The rearrangement uses TRBV9 and TRBJ2-2; 7 bases are shared with TRBD1. The V segment lost 0 bases and the J segment 0 bases; nucleotides outside the gene matches: 14. Germline V CDR1 and CDR2: SGDLS, YYNGEE. This CDR3 contains 20 residues. CDR3: CASSVAPWFEQGPNTGELFF. CDR3 in DNA: TGTGCCAGCAGCGTAGCCCCGTGGTTCGAACAGGGGCCGAACACCGGGGAGCTGTTTTTT.

The chain has TRBV9 and TRBJ2-2; a weak D match, TRBD1 (5 bases). The CDR3 loop spans 17 amino acids. Trimming took 4 bases from V and 8 from J, leaving 24 bases between them. Germline CDR1 is SGDLS and CDR2 is YYNGEE. The CDR3, as DNA: TGTGCCAGCAGCCCCCGGTCCCCAGGGAAAGGAGCTGGGGAGCTGTTTTTT. Translating it yields CASSPRSPGKGAGELFF. The full variable domain, in which reference TRBV9 and TRBJ2-2 provide the parts outside the CDR3, is DSGVTQTPKHLITATGQRVTLRCSPRSGDLSVYWYQQSLDQGLQFLIQYYNGEERAKGNILERFSAQQFPDLHSELNLSSLELGDSALYFCASSPRSPGKGAGELFFGEGSRLTVL.

V gene TRBV27 combines with J gene TRBJ1-1, with D perhaps matching TRBD1 (5 bases). With 2 bases removed from V and 0 bases from J, the gap between germline ends came to 13 bases. Per the germline V gene, CDR1 is MNHEY and CDR2 is SMNVEV (reference sequence). This CDR3 is built from 16 residues. CDR3 region: CASSLRGLGMNTEAFF. As DNA, the CDR3 is TGTGCCAGCAGTTTACGGGGGTTGGGAATGAACACTGAAGCTTTCTTT.

V gene TRBV5-1 combines with J gene TRBJ1-1; D remains ambiguous. The CDR3 covers 15 residues. Germline CDR1 reads SGHRS; CDR2 reads YFSETQ. Trimming cost V 3 bases and J 4 bases, with 16 bases left between them. CDR3 DNA: TGCGCCAGCAGCTGGGGAGGAGGTCTTGGCACTGAAGCTTTCTTT. Residues: CASSWGGGLGTEAFF.

This chain connects TRBV5-4 to TRBJ1-2, with 8 bases aligning to TRBD1. V was pared by 2 bases and J by 6 bases, with 9 bases of the junction left unmatched. Germline assignment: CDR1 SGHNT and CDR2 YYREEE (reference sequence). The CDR3 extends over 15 amino acids. CDR3 protein: CASSLQGVVFHGYTF. DNA for the CDR3: TGTGCCAGCAGCTTACAGGGGGTTGTCTTCCATGGCTACACCTTC.

The gene calls are TRBV18 and TRBJ2-7; TRBD2 matches 7 bases. Unmatched junction bases numbered 4, after V lost 0 bases and J lost 2 bases. The CDR3 totals 15 residues. CDR1 is KGHSH and CDR2 is LQKENI in the germline V gene. The CDR3 DNA follows: TGTGCCAGCTCACCACCGGGGCGGGAGACCTACGAGCAGTACTTC. The encoded protein is CASSPPGRETYEQYF.

The J gene is TRBJ2-7, the V gene TRBV3-1 (or the pseudogene TRBV3-2); 7 nucleotides line up with TRBD1. Germline CDR1 reads LGHDT; CDR2 reads YNNKEL (reference sequence). With V trimmed by 4 bases and J by 2 bases, 8 bases remained unmatched. The CDR3 length is 15 residues. CDR3 bases: TGTGCCAGCAGCCTTCATGACAGGGCCCCCTACGAGCAGTACGTC. Translating it yields CASSLHDRAPYEQYV.

The chain uses TRBV7-9 and TRBJ1-1; maybe TRBD1 (5 bases). Per germline, CDR1 SEHNR and CDR2 FQNEAQ (reference sequence). The CDR3 has 15 amino acids. V was shortened by 8 bases and J by 0 bases, with 16 bases between the two germline ends. The CDR3 DNA follows: TGTGCCAGCGGCCCAGGTTTCAGGGTGAACACTGAAGCTTTCTTT. This sequence encodes CASGPGFRVNTEAFF.

V gene TRBV5-4 combines with J gene TRBJ1-1; TRBD1 matches at 10 bases. Germline CDR1 reads SGHNT; CDR2 reads YYREEE (reference sequence). The CDR3 consists of 15 residues. V was clipped by 4 bases and J by 7 bases; unmatched bases: 10. CDR3 loop: CASSPRGDRGFEAFF. The CDR3 DNA is TGTGCCAGCAGCCCGAGGGGGGACAGGGGCTTTGAAGCTTTCTTT.

The chain links TRBV5-1 to TRBJ1-5, with 7 bases fitting TRBD1. V lost 4 bases, J lost 0 bases, and 4 bases stayed unmatched. CDR1 is SGHRS, CDR2 YFSETQ, per germline. This CDR3 region has 15 residues. CDR3 DNA sequence: TGCGCCAGCAGCGAGGGGGCAGATAGCAATCAGCCCCAGCATTTT. This gives the protein CASSEGADSNQPQHF. Complete variable domain (other parts from reference TRBV5-1 and TRBJ1-5): KAGVTQTPRYLIKTRGQQVTLSCSPISGHRSVSWYQQTPGQGLQFLFEYFSETQRNKGNFPGRFSGRQFSNSRSEMNVSTLELGDSALYLCASSEGADSNQPQHFGDGTRLSIL.

V is TRBV7-2 and J is TRBJ1-4, with D unclear. From germline, CDR1 is SGHTA and CDR2 FQGNSA. CDR3 size: 15 residues. The V gene lost 2 bases and the J gene lost 2 bases, with 9 bases spanning the gap. The CDR3 sequence: CASSLSPATNEKLFF. CDR3 nucleotide sequence: TGTGCCAGCAGCTTAAGCCCAGCGACTAATGAAAAACTGTTTTTT.

J is TRBJ1-2 and V is TRBV24-1, with a tentative D call TRBD1 (5 bases). The germline CDR1 and CDR2 sequences are KGHDR and SFDVKD. The ends were cut back, 12 bases at V and 2 bases at J, with 18 bases in the middle. The length of the CDR3 is 14 residues. CDR3 nucleotide sequence: TGTGCCCGTCGGATGGGGCAGCTAAACTATGGCTACACCTTC. It translates to CARRMGQLNYGYTF.